Sequencing of this T cell receptor (beta chain) was carried out in a study of molecular identifiers for immune sequencing clone quantification. General study points: Underestimated sizes of highly expanded clones could result from identical TCR molecules that share a barcode. In naive cells, under 1% of molecules belonged to clones above 20 RNA copies, against over 97% in effector cells.

Based on a CD8+CD4-CCR7+CD45RA+ profile, naive CD8 T cells were sorted. Germline CDR1 SQVTM, CDR2 ANQGSEA. After removal of 4 bases from V and 6 bases from J, the junction contained 7 bases not matched to a gene. This CDR3 is 14 amino acids long. TCRdb itself ran the PCR reads through MiXCR, one entry per CDR3 protein. The profile shows 300,000 to 350,000 distinct CDR3 sequences, about 21% of them singletons. This clonotype was recorded many times. Its antigen is currently unknown. The chain has TRBV29-1 and TRBJ2-7; 12 positions agree with TRBD2. The clonotype was recovered from a human donor in good health. Some libraries in this study had Jurkat cell RNA spiked in. Sequenced: naive CD8+ T cells from blood, with Jurkat cell RNA spiked in. Subset reported: FACS-sorted CD8+CD4-CCR7+CD45RA+ naive T cells. The chain's CDR3 is CSVGGLAGFGEQYF. CDR3 DNA sequence: TGCAGCGTTGGAGGACTAGCGGGATTTGGCGAGCAGTACTTC.